This T cell receptor beta chain derives from a study of T cells in Graves' hyperthyroidism and ophthalmopathy. In this sample, this clonotype turned up many times. There are 17 residues in the CDR3. Deletions cut 4 bases from V and 11 bases from J, with 26 bases between. CDR1 MDHEN and CDR2 SYDVKM come from the germline V gene. Researchers took RNA transcripts and amplified the TCR beta CDR3 regions from them. The primer set for the first-round RT-PCR of the TCR CDR3 was HTBI. Each CDR3 protein gets one entry after TCRdb re-called the multiplex PCR reads with MiXCR. The table has some 500,000 distinct CDR3 sequences, roughly 25% seen once; the top ten hold approximately 11%. Lactation, pregnancy, other autoimmune disease or uncontrolled infection led to exclusion of patients. Together with thyroid ultrasound, orbital computed tomography, serum thyroxine and TRAb, clinical symptoms were used for diagnoses.

Sample: blood. The TCR originated in a woman aged 25 to 39 with Graves' ophthalmopathy. V usage is TRBV28 and J usage is TRBJ2-2; no clear D. The CDR3 region has the DNA TGTGCCAGCAGTTGGCGAATCGAGAGGAACGCGGCGAGAGAGCTGTTTTTT. The encoded protein is CASSWRIERNAARELFF.